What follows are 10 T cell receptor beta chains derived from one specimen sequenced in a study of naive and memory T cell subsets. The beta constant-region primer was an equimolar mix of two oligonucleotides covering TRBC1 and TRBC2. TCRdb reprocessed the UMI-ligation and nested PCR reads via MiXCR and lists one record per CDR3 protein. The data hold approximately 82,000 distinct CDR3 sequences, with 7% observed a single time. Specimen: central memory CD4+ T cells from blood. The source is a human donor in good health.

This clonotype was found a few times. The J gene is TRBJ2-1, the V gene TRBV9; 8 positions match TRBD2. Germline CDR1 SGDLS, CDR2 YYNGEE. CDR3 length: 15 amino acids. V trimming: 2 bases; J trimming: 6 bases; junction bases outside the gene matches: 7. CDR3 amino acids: CASSVEAGASNEQFF. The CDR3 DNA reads TGTGCCAGCAGCGTGGAAGCGGGGGCCTCCAATGAGCAGTTCTTC.

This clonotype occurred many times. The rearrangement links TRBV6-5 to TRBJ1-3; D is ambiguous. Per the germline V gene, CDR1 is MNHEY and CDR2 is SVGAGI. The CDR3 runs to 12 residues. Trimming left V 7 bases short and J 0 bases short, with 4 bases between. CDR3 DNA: TGTGCCAGCAAGAGCTCTGGAAACACCATATATTTT. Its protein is CASKSSGNTIYF.

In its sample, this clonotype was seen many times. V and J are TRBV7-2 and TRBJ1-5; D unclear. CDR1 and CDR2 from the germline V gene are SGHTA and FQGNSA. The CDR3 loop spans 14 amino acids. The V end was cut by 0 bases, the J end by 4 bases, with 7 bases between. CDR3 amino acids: CASSLALTNQPQHF. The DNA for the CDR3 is TGTGCCAGCAGCTTAGCGCTCACAAATCAGCCCCAGCATTTT.

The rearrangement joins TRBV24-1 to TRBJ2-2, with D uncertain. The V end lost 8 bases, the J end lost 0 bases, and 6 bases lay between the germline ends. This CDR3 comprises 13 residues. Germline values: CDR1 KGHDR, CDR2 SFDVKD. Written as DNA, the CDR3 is TGTGCCACCAAGCAGGCGAACACCGGGGAGCTGTTTTTT. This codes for CATKQANTGELFF.

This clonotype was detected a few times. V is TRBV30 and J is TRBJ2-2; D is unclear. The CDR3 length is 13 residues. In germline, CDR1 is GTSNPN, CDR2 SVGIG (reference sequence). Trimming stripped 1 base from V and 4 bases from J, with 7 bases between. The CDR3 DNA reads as TGTGCCTGGAGTGAGTACAGCACCGGGGAGCTGTTTTTT. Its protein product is CAWSEYSTGELFF.

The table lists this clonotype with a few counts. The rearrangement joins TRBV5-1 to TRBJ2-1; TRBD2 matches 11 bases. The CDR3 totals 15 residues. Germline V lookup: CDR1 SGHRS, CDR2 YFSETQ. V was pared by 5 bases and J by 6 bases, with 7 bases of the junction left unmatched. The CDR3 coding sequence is TGCGCCAGCAGGCCACTAGCGGGAGCGGGCAATGAGCAGTTCTTC. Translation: CASRPLAGAGNEQFF.

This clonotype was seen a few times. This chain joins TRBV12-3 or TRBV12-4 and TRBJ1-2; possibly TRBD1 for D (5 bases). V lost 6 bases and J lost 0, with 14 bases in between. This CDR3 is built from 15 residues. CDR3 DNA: TGTGCCAGCAGCCCAACAGGCGCAGCTAACTATGGCTACACCTTC. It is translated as CASSPTGAANYGYTF.

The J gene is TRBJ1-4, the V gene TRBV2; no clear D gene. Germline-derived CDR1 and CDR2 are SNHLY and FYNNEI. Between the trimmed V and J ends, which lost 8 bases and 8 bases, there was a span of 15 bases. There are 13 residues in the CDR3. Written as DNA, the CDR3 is TGTGCCAGCCGCTGGGATCTTCGGGAAAAACTGTTTTTT. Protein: CASRWDLREKLFF.

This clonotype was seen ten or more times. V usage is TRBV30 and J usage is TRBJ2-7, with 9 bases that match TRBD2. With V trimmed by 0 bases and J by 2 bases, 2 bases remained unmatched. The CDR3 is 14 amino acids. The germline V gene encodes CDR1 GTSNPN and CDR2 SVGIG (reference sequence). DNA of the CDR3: TGTGCCTGGAGTGTAAGCGGGGGGCCCTACGAGCAGTACTTC. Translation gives CAWSVSGGPYEQYF.

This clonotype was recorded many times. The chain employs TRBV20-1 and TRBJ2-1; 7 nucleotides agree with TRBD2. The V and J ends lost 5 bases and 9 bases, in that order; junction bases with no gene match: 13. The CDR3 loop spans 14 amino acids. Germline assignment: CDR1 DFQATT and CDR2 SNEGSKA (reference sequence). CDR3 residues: CSAAGDNRGSEQFF. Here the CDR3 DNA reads TGCAGTGCTGCGGGAGACAATAGGGGTAGTGAGCAGTTCTTC.